Listed below are T cell receptor beta chains from one sample, sequenced in a study of regulatory T cells in long-lasting Graves disease. TCRdb processed the multiplex PCR reads anew with MiXCR; each CDR3 protein has one entry. The repertoire holds about 460,000 distinct CDR3 sequences, with 14% as singletons. The sample was also linked to a second study, of T cells in Graves' hyperthyroidism and ophthalmopathy.

Specimen: peripheral blood mononuclear cells (PBMCs), collected at new diagnosis, from a patient treated with antithyroid drugs. These receptors were taken from a woman aged 45-59 years with Graves disease. Both conserved end residues are part of each CDR3. Fields, in order: clone size, J gene, V gene, D gene, CDR3 protein, CDR3 DNA. D genes are given only for firm matches. Size tells how often a clone was seen (once, few, many) or the class of an expanded clone, and some rows leave it out.

many,TRBJ2-7,TRBV29-1,TRBD2,CSVEIWTSGYEQYF,TGCAGCGTTGAGATATGGACTAGCGGCTACGAGCAGTACTTC
many,TRBJ2-7,TRBV12-3/TRBV12-4,TRBD2,CASGQRESYEQYF,TGTGCCAGCGGACAGCGGGAGTCTTACGAGCAGTACTTC
few,TRBJ2-7,TRBV6-1,NA,CASTGGGQGLSYEQYF,TGTGCCAGCACTGGGGGGGGGCAGGGACTCTCCTACGAGCAGTACTTC
many,TRBJ2-1,TRBV12-3/TRBV12-4,TRBD2,CASEGGANYNEQFF,TGTGCCAGCGAGGGAGGGGCGAACTACAATGAGCAGTTCTTC
few,TRBJ2-1,TRBV29-1,TRBD2,CSVEGRESSYNEQFF,TGCAGCGTTGAAGGGCGGGAGAGCTCCTACAATGAGCAGTTCTTC
many,TRBJ1-2,TRBV28,TRBD1,CASSLDWQGANNYGYTF,TGTGCCAGCAGTTTGGATTGGCAGGGGGCCAATAACTATGGCTACACCTTC
NA,TRBJ2-2,TRBV7-9,NA,CASSLVGLNTGELFF,TGTGCCAGCAGCTTGGTCGGGTTGAACACCGGGGAGCTGTTTTTT
many,TRBJ2-7,TRBV10-3,NA,CAISDRRIDSYEQYF,TGTGCCATCAGTGATAGGCGGATCGACTCCTACGAGCAGTACTTC
many,TRBJ1-5,TRBV2,NA,CASSEWDWSNQPQHF,TGTGCCAGCAGTGAATGGGATTGGAGCAATCAGCCCCAGCATTTT
few,TRBJ1-6,TRBV5-6,NA,CASLASGNSPLHF,TGTGCCAGCCTAGCCTCCGGGAATTCACCCCTCCACTTT